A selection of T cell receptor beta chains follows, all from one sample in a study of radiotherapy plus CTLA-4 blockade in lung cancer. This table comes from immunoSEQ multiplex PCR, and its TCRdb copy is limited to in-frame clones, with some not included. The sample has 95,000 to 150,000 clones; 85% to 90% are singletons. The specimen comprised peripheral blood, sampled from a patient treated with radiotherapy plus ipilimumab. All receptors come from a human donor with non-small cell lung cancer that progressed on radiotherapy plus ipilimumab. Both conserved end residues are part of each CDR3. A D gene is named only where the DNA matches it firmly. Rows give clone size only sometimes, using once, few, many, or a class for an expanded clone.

CDR3: CASSGGTERDTQYF
DNA: TGTGCCAGCTCAGGGGGGACAGAGCGGGATACGCAGTATTTT
D: -
size: -
V: TRBV18
length: 14
J: TRBJ2-3

CDR3: CASSPTSGRGNEQFF
DNA: TGCGCCAGCAGCCCTACTAGCGGGAGGGGCAATGAGCAGTTCTTC
D: TRBD2
size: -
V: TRBV5-1
length: 15
J: TRBJ2-1

CDR3: CASSIERDQPQHF
DNA: TGTGCCAGTAGTATAGAGAGAGATCAGCCCCAGCATTTT
D: -
size: few
V: TRBV19
length: 13
J: TRBJ1-5

CDR3: CASRRVTGQSWPQHF
DNA: TGTGCCAGCAGACGAGTGACAGGGCAGTCCTGGCCCCAGCATTTT
D: TRBD1
size: -
V: TRBV27
length: 15
J: TRBJ1-5

CDR3: CATSRPMDEAFF
DNA: TGTGCCACCAGCAGACCGATGGATGAAGCTTTCTTT
D: -
size: -
V: TRBV15
length: 12
J: TRBJ1-1

CDR3: CASSKGQLYGYTF
DNA: TGTGCCAGCAGCAAGGGACAGCTCTATGGCTACACCTTC
D: TRBD1
size: -
V: TRBV27
length: 13
J: TRBJ1-2

CDR3: CASSQPTDRGRSYGYTF
DNA: TGCGCCAGCAGCCAACCGACGGACAGGGGGCGATCCTATGGCTACACCTTC
D: TRBD1
size: -
V: TRBV4-1
length: 17
J: TRBJ1-2

CDR3: CASSLDGTSFYEQYF
DNA: TGTGCCAGCAGCTTAGATGGGACAAGCTTCTACGAGCAGTACTTC
D: -
size: -
V: TRBV11-2
length: 15
J: TRBJ2-7

CDR3: CASSLAMTGHYGYTF
DNA: TGTGCCAGCAGCTTAGCGATGACAGGTCACTATGGCTACACCTTC
D: -
size: -
V: TRBV7-9
length: 15
J: TRBJ1-2

CDR3: CASSLTGWNYEQYF
DNA: TGTGCCAGCAGTCTCACGGGTTGGAACTACGAGCAGTACTTC
D: -
size: -
V: TRBV28
length: 14
J: TRBJ2-7

CDR3: CASSVEGTSGYEQYF
DNA: TGTGCCAGCAGCGTAGAGGGGACTAGCGGCTACGAGCAGTACTTC
D: TRBD2
size: -
V: TRBV9
length: 15
J: TRBJ2-7

CDR3: CASRDQGIFYEQYF
DNA: TGTGCCAGCAGGGACCAGGGTATCTTCTACGAGCAGTACTTC
D: -
size: -
V: TRBV6-1
length: 14
J: TRBJ2-7

CDR3: CASSPAAGYEQYF
DNA: TGTGCCAGCTCACCCGCTGCAGGCTACGAGCAGTACTTC
D: -
size: -
V: TRBV18
length: 13
J: TRBJ2-7

CDR3: CASSYTGGPGEKLFF
DNA: TGTGCCAGCAGTTACACCGGGGGCCCTGGGGAAAAACTGTTTTTT
D: -
size: -
V: TRBV27
length: 15
J: TRBJ1-4

CDR3: CASSYASKETQYF
DNA: TGTGCCAGCAGTTACGCCAGCAAAGAGACCCAGTACTTC
D: -
size: -
V: TRBV6-5
length: 13
J: TRBJ2-5

CDR3: CASSQDERGRGANVLTF
DNA: TGCGCCAGCAGCCAAGATGAGCGGGGACGTGGGGCCAACGTCCTGACTTTC
D: TRBD2
size: -
V: TRBV4-1
length: 17
J: TRBJ2-6

CDR3: CASSRRLAGNQETQYF
DNA: TGCGCCAGCAGCCGTAGGCTAGCGGGAAACCAAGAGACCCAGTACTTC
D: TRBD2
size: -
V: TRBV5-1
length: 16
J: TRBJ2-5

CDR3: CSALKGPTEQFF
DNA: TGCAGCGCCCTAAAGGGACCCACAGAGCAGTTCTTC
D: -
size: -
V: TRBV29-1
length: 12
J: TRBJ2-1

CDR3: CASSFGEGAVGYTF
DNA: TGTGCCAGCAGTTTCGGCGAGGGGGCGGTTGGCTACACCTTC
D: TRBD1
size: -
V: TRBV27
length: 14
J: TRBJ1-2

CDR3: CAWSGYSGQGSKPQHF
DNA: TGTGCCTGGAGTGGTTATAGCGGGCAGGGGTCAAAGCCCCAGCATTTT
D: -
size: -
V: TRBV30
length: 16
J: TRBJ1-5

CDR3: CASNPRSAGVGEQYF
DNA: TGTGCCAGCAACCCGCGGTCGGCAGGGGTGGGGGAGCAGTACTTC
D: -
size: -
V: TRBV11-2
length: 15
J: TRBJ2-7

CDR3: CASSATRGNTEAFF
DNA: TGTGCCAGCAGTGCAACCAGGGGGAACACTGAAGCTTTCTTT
D: -
size: -
V: TRBV6-1
length: 14
J: TRBJ1-1

CDR3: CASSPPSRAKQYF
DNA: TGTGCCAGCTCACCACCATCCAGGGCAAAGCAGTACTTC
D: -
size: few
V: TRBV18
length: 13
J: TRBJ2-7

CDR3: CASSQVPGTGWAGYTF
DNA: TGTGCCAGCAGCCAAGTCCCAGGGACAGGGTGGGCTGGCTACACCTTC
D: TRBD1
size: few
V: TRBV14
length: 16
J: TRBJ1-2

CDR3: CASGLVHGTSGSPYF
DNA: TGTGCTAGTGGTTTGGTACACGGGACTAGCGGGAGCCCCTACTTC
D: TRBD2
size: -
V: TRBV12-5
length: 15
J: TRBJ2-7

CDR3: CASSLEGNSYNEQFF
DNA: TGCGCCAGCAGCTTGGAAGGGAACTCCTACAATGAGCAGTTCTTC
D: -
size: -
V: TRBV5-1
length: 15
J: TRBJ2-1

CDR3: CASSYGEPDTQYF
DNA: TGTGCCAGCAGCTATGGCGAACCAGATACGCAGTATTTT
D: -
size: -
V: TRBV9
length: 13
J: TRBJ2-3

CDR3: CASSPEGLREKLFF
DNA: TGTGCCAGCTCCCCCGAGGGACTTCGTGAAAAACTGTTTTTT
D: -
size: -
V: TRBV6-1
length: 14
J: TRBJ1-4